The entry below describes one T cell receptor (beta chain). Its target is not known. These data belong to a study of cytomegalovirus exposure and HLA in healthy donors. Study summary: Earlier results showed roughly 110 million unique TCR beta sequences derived from approximately 180 million T cells.

V shed 10 bases, J shed 4 bases, and the junction held 11 bases outside the gene matches. Germline V lookup: CDR1 SEHNR, CDR2 FQNEAQ (reference sequence). The CDR3 runs to 16 residues. The PCR had 60 Vbeta and 13 Jbeta primers. Sequencing used immunoSEQ multiplex PCR; TCRdb keeps in-frame clones, though not all of them. This repertoire comprises approximately 150,000 clones; its ten largest clones make up roughly 2%. Findings and caveats of the study: CMV serostatus was the only immune exposure information that was available.

The TCR was taken from a woman aged 18-29 years in good health and CMV-seronegative. Sequencing was carried out using PBMCs. The chain links TRBV7-9 to TRBJ2-3, with 13 bases matching TRBD2. The CDR3: CATPGLAGLEADTQYF. CDR3 nucleotides: TGTGCCACCCCGGGACTAGCGGGATTGGAGGCAGATACGCAGTATTTT.